Listed below are T cell receptor beta chains from one sample, sequenced in a study of cytomegalovirus exposure and HLA in healthy donors. TCRdb's copy holds only in-frame clones and misses some; the assay was immunoSEQ multiplex PCR. The table has more than 90,000 clones, around three quarters seen once. Material for sequencing was PBMCs. These TCRs come from a man between 25 and 39 years old in good health and CMV-seronegative. Both conserved end residues are part of each CDR3. A D gene is named only where the DNA matches it firmly. Clone size is given for some rows only: seen once, a few or many times, or a class if the clone is expanded.

len: 13; j_gene: TRBJ2-7; d_gene: NA; v_gene: TRBV6-5; abundance: NA; CDR3nt: TGTGCCAGCAGGCCCGGGACTCTCTACGAGCAGTACTTC; CDR3aa: CASRPGTLYEQYF
len: 14; j_gene: TRBJ1-1; d_gene: NA; v_gene: TRBV6-5; abundance: few; CDR3nt: TGTGCCAGCAGTTCCAGACTTATGAACACTGAAGCTTTCTTT; CDR3aa: CASSSRLMNTEAFF
len: 13; j_gene: TRBJ2-7; d_gene: NA; v_gene: TRBV7-8; abundance: NA; CDR3nt: TGTGCCAGCAGCTTAGCACAAACCTACGAGCAGTACTTC; CDR3aa: CASSLAQTYEQYF
len: 17; j_gene: TRBJ1-3; d_gene: NA; v_gene: TRBV18; abundance: NA; CDR3nt: TGTGCCAGCTCACCAGGTAGGCGTGGAGGCACCGGAAACACCATATATTTT; CDR3aa: CASSPGRRGGTGNTIYF
len: 15; j_gene: TRBJ2-1; d_gene: TRBD2; v_gene: TRBV9; abundance: NA; CDR3nt: TGTGCCAGCAGCGTATTGGCGGGAGGGCCCGATGAGCAGTTCTTC; CDR3aa: CASSVLAGGPDEQFF
len: 14; j_gene: TRBJ1-2; d_gene: NA; v_gene: TRBV7-9; abundance: NA; CDR3nt: TGTGCCAGCAGCTTAGATACAGGGAACTATGGCTACACCTTC; CDR3aa: CASSLDTGNYGYTF
len: 13; j_gene: TRBJ1-2; d_gene: TRBD1; v_gene: TRBV29-1; abundance: once; CDR3nt: TGCAGCGCCTTGGGACAGGGCCACTATGGCTACACCTTC; CDR3aa: CSALGQGHYGYTF
len: 14; j_gene: TRBJ2-3; d_gene: NA; v_gene: TRBV11-3; abundance: once; CDR3nt: TGTGCCAGCAGCTTAGACAGGTGGGACTCAAAGCAGTATTTT; CDR3aa: CASSLDRWDSKQYF
len: 14; j_gene: TRBJ2-5; d_gene: TRBD2; v_gene: TRBV5-1; abundance: NA; CDR3nt: TGCGCCAGCAGCTTGTTAAGGGAGGGAGAGACCCAGTACTTC; CDR3aa: CASSLLREGETQYF
len: 16; j_gene: TRBJ1-5; d_gene: NA; v_gene: TRBV7-7; abundance: NA; CDR3nt: TGTGCCAGCAGCAAGCAGGGTCCCCGTGGATGTGTGCCCCAGCATTTT; CDR3aa: CASSKQGPRGCVPQHF
len: 18; j_gene: TRBJ2-3; d_gene: TRBD2; v_gene: TRBV4-1; abundance: few; CDR3nt: TGCGCCAGCAGCCAAGATCGAGTACTAGCGGCCGACACAGATACGCAGTATTTT; CDR3aa: CASSQDRVLAADTDTQYF
len: 15; j_gene: TRBJ1-2; d_gene: TRBD1; v_gene: TRBV4-3; abundance: NA; CDR3nt: TGCGCCAGCAGCCCCCAAGAGGCAGGGGGCCATGGCTACACCTTC; CDR3aa: CASSPQEAGGHGYTF
len: 16; j_gene: TRBJ2-1; d_gene: TRBD2; v_gene: TRBV2; abundance: NA; CDR3nt: TGTGCCAGCAGTGACTTCGTTAGCGGGATGGGCAATGAGCAGTTCTTC; CDR3aa: CASSDFVSGMGNEQFF
len: 14; j_gene: TRBJ1-1; d_gene: NA; v_gene: TRBV9; abundance: once; CDR3nt: TGTGCCAGCAGCGTAAGGGGATTGAACACTGAAGCTTTCTTT; CDR3aa: CASSVRGLNTEAFF
len: 15; j_gene: TRBJ2-3; d_gene: NA; v_gene: TRBV11-2; abundance: NA; CDR3nt: TGTGCCAGCAGCTTAGGCGGAACTTATTCAGATACGCAGTATTTT; CDR3aa: CASSLGGTYSDTQYF
len: 15; j_gene: TRBJ1-3; d_gene: NA; v_gene: TRBV5-6; abundance: NA; CDR3nt: TGTGCCAGCAGCCCGATGGGGGCCGCAGGAAACACCATATATTTT; CDR3aa: CASSPMGAAGNTIYF
len: 17; j_gene: TRBJ2-1; d_gene: NA; v_gene: TRBV12-5; abundance: NA; CDR3nt: TGTGCTAGTGGTTTGGGACTAATACCTACAGGGTACAATGAGCAGTTCTTC; CDR3aa: CASGLGLIPTGYNEQFF
len: 15; j_gene: TRBJ2-4; d_gene: NA; v_gene: TRBV6-4; abundance: once; CDR3nt: TGTGCCAGCAGTGAGGGGGGCCAGGGGGGAAACATTCAGTACTTC; CDR3aa: CASSEGGQGGNIQYF
len: 13; j_gene: TRBJ1-2; d_gene: NA; v_gene: TRBV7-9; abundance: NA; CDR3nt: TGTGCCAGCAGCTTAGCTGCACTTGATGGCTACACCTTC; CDR3aa: CASSLAALDGYTF
len: 13; j_gene: TRBJ1-1; d_gene: NA; v_gene: TRBV7-2; abundance: few; CDR3nt: TGTGCCAGCAGCCTACAGCAGAACACTGAAGCTTTCTTT; CDR3aa: CASSLQQNTEAFF
len: 17; j_gene: TRBJ2-1; d_gene: NA; v_gene: TRBV5-6; abundance: NA; CDR3nt: TGTGCCAGCAGTAACGCAGTAGGGGGAAGGGCCTACAATGAGCAGTTCTTC; CDR3aa: CASSNAVGGRAYNEQFF
len: 15; j_gene: TRBJ2-7; d_gene: TRBD1; v_gene: TRBV7-9; abundance: NA; CDR3nt: TGTGCCAGCAGAGACCACAGGGGGCTGGGGTACGAGCAGTACTTC; CDR3aa: CASRDHRGLGYEQYF
len: 12; j_gene: TRBJ1-2; d_gene: NA; v_gene: TRBV11-3; abundance: NA; CDR3nt: TGTGCCAGCAGCTTAGGAGGTGGGGGCTACACCTTC; CDR3aa: CASSLGGGGYTF
len: 21; j_gene: TRBJ2-3; d_gene: TRBD2; v_gene: TRBV5-1; abundance: NA; CDR3nt: TGCGCCAGCAGCTTGGCCCTTGGACTAGCGGAGCCTGTCGTGGGTACAGATACGCAGTATTTT; CDR3aa: CASSLALGLAEPVVGTDTQYF
len: 20; j_gene: TRBJ1-2; d_gene: NA; v_gene: TRBV14; abundance: NA; CDR3nt: TGTGCCAGCAGCCAAGGTGGCGGGGGAAGACGGACCTCCCCAAACTATGGCTACACCTTC; CDR3aa: CASSQGGGGRRTSPNYGYTF
len: 13; j_gene: TRBJ2-7; d_gene: TRBD1; v_gene: TRBV2; abundance: NA; CDR3nt: TGTGCCAGCAGGAGGGACAGGGTGGTCGAGCAGTACTTC; CDR3aa: CASRRDRVVEQYF
len: 12; j_gene: TRBJ1-2; d_gene: NA; v_gene: TRBV5-4; abundance: NA; CDR3nt: TGTGCCGTAAAAAACAGCGGGGGGGGCTACACCTTC; CDR3aa: CAVKNSGGGYTF
len: 13; j_gene: TRBJ2-1; d_gene: NA; v_gene: TRBV13; abundance: few; CDR3nt: TGTGCCAGCAGCTCGCCCCAAAGCGAGGAGCAGTTCTTC; CDR3aa: CASSSPQSEEQFF
len: 15; j_gene: TRBJ2-5; d_gene: TRBD1; v_gene: TRBV5-6; abundance: few; CDR3nt: TGTGCCAGCAGCTTGCGACAGGGGGCAAGAGAGACCCAGTACTTC; CDR3aa: CASSLRQGARETQYF
len: 18; j_gene: TRBJ1-2; d_gene: NA; v_gene: TRBV15; abundance: NA; CDR3nt: TGTGCCACCAGCAGTCCGTTGGGGGTCAGGGGCTTTAACTATGGCTACACCTTC; CDR3aa: CATSSPLGVRGFNYGYTF
len: 15; j_gene: TRBJ1-3; d_gene: NA; v_gene: TRBV5-8; abundance: NA; CDR3nt: TGTGCCAGCAGCTTGGAAACAGGGTTGGGAAACACCATATATTTT; CDR3aa: CASSLETGLGNTIYF
len: 14; j_gene: TRBJ1-4; d_gene: TRBD1; v_gene: TRBV19; abundance: NA; CDR3nt: TGTGCCAGTAGCATGACAGGGTCGGGTGAAAAACTGTTTTTT; CDR3aa: CASSMTGSGEKLFF
len: 16; j_gene: TRBJ1-1; d_gene: NA; v_gene: TRBV7-3; abundance: NA; CDR3nt: TGTGCCAGCAGCTTAACGCCGACAGTAATGAACACTGAAGCTTTCTTT; CDR3aa: CASSLTPTVMNTEAFF
len: 15; j_gene: TRBJ1-2; d_gene: NA; v_gene: TRBV7-2; abundance: NA; CDR3nt: TGTGCCAGCAGCTTATCTGAGGGACACAAGTATGGCTACACCTTC; CDR3aa: CASSLSEGHKYGYTF
len: 13; j_gene: TRBJ1-5; d_gene: NA; v_gene: TRBV4-1; abundance: once; CDR3nt: TGCGCCAGCAGCCAAGATCTAGGCAGGCCCCAGCATTTT; CDR3aa: CASSQDLGRPQHF
len: 13; j_gene: TRBJ2-3; d_gene: NA; v_gene: TRBV19; abundance: NA; CDR3nt: TGTGCCAGCATAAAACCGGGCACAGATACGCAGTATTTT; CDR3aa: CASIKPGTDTQYF
len: 15; j_gene: TRBJ2-2; d_gene: NA; v_gene: TRBV5-4; abundance: once; CDR3nt: TGTGCCAGCAGCTTTACAGCTATGTCCGGGAGGGAGCTGTTTTTT; CDR3aa: CASSFTAMSGRELFF
len: 14; j_gene: TRBJ2-3; d_gene: TRBD1; v_gene: TRBV29-1; abundance: NA; CDR3nt: TGCAGCGCCGCGGACAGGGGGCGTACAGATACGCAGTATTTT; CDR3aa: CSAADRGRTDTQYF
len: 13; j_gene: TRBJ1-1; d_gene: NA; v_gene: TRBV28; abundance: few; CDR3nt: TGTGCCAGCAGGCCCCCTCAGGGGACTGAAGCTTTCTTT; CDR3aa: CASRPPQGTEAFF
len: 17; j_gene: TRBJ1-2; d_gene: TRBD1; v_gene: TRBV11-3; abundance: NA; CDR3nt: TGTGCCAGCAGCCGAACCGGGACAGGGACGATAACGGGTGGCTACACCTTC; CDR3aa: CASSRTGTGTITGGYTF
len: 15; j_gene: TRBJ2-3; d_gene: TRBD2; v_gene: TRBV6-6; abundance: NA; CDR3nt: TGTGCCAGCTCTAGCGGGAGGCCGATCACAGATACGCAGTATTTT; CDR3aa: CASSSGRPITDTQYF
len: 14; j_gene: TRBJ2-2; d_gene: TRBD1; v_gene: TRBV7-9; abundance: NA; CDR3nt: TGTGCCAGCGGTGGACAGGGGAGAACCGGGGAGCTGTTTTTT; CDR3aa: CASGGQGRTGELFF
len: 17; j_gene: TRBJ1-1; d_gene: NA; v_gene: TRBV19; abundance: NA; CDR3nt: TGTGCCAGTAGGACGGTCCCCCGCTGGGGCCTGAACACTGAAGCTTTCTTT; CDR3aa: CASRTVPRWGLNTEAFF
len: 16; j_gene: TRBJ2-1; d_gene: NA; v_gene: TRBV27; abundance: NA; CDR3nt: TGTGCCAGCAGTTTTGGCTGGGGGCGGCCATACAATGAGCAGTTCTTC; CDR3aa: CASSFGWGRPYNEQFF
len: 15; j_gene: TRBJ2-2; d_gene: NA; v_gene: TRBV27; abundance: NA; CDR3nt: TGTGCCAGCAGTTTGAACTCGGCGAACACCGGGGAGCTGTTTTTT; CDR3aa: CASSLNSANTGELFF
len: 15; j_gene: TRBJ2-5; d_gene: NA; v_gene: TRBV7-6; abundance: NA; CDR3nt: TGTGCCAGCAGCTCCGTCCCTAGTCCCCAAGAGACCCAGTACTTC; CDR3aa: CASSSVPSPQETQYF
len: 14; j_gene: TRBJ1-1; d_gene: TRBD1; v_gene: TRBV7-3; abundance: NA; CDR3nt: TGTGCCAGCAGCTCGGGACAGAAGAACACTGAAGCTTTCTTT; CDR3aa: CASSSGQKNTEAFF
len: 17; j_gene: TRBJ2-3; d_gene: TRBD2; v_gene: TRBV5-4; abundance: NA; CDR3nt: TGTGCCAGCAGTTCCCGGACTAGCGGGTTGGGCACAGATACGCAGTATTTT; CDR3aa: CASSSRTSGLGTDTQYF
len: 14; j_gene: TRBJ1-2; d_gene: NA; v_gene: TRBV14; abundance: NA; CDR3nt: TGTGCCAGCAGCCAAGCGGACAGCTACTATGGCTACACCTTC; CDR3aa: CASSQADSYYGYTF
len: 13; j_gene: TRBJ1-2; d_gene: NA; v_gene: TRBV27; abundance: NA; CDR3nt: TGTGCCAGCAGGGCGGATACCCTCGGGGGCTACACCTTC; CDR3aa: CASRADTLGGYTF
len: 14; j_gene: TRBJ1-5; d_gene: NA; v_gene: TRBV19; abundance: NA; CDR3nt: TGTGCCAGTAGTATTCGGACAGTCTATCAGCCCCAGCATTTT; CDR3aa: CASSIRTVYQPQHF
len: 14; j_gene: TRBJ1-4; d_gene: NA; v_gene: TRBV11-2; abundance: NA; CDR3nt: TGTGCCAGCACTAGGGGTCCAACTAATGAAAAACTGTTTTTT; CDR3aa: CASTRGPTNEKLFF
len: 15; j_gene: TRBJ2-5; d_gene: TRBD2; v_gene: TRBV2; abundance: NA; CDR3nt: TGTGCCAGCAGGGGCGGGGGAGGGCCCCAAGAGACCCAGTACTTC; CDR3aa: CASRGGGGPQETQYF
len: 15; j_gene: TRBJ2-5; d_gene: TRBD1; v_gene: TRBV5-1; abundance: NA; CDR3nt: TGCGCCAGCAGCCCGTCACAGGGGCCAAGAGAGACCCAGTACTTC; CDR3aa: CASSPSQGPRETQYF
len: 11; j_gene: TRBJ2-5; d_gene: NA; v_gene: TRBV7-9; abundance: once; CDR3nt: TGTGCCAGCAGCTCTCCAGAGACCCAGTACTTC; CDR3aa: CASSSPETQYF
len: 16; j_gene: TRBJ1-6; d_gene: TRBD1; v_gene: TRBV2; abundance: NA; CDR3nt: TGTGCCAGCAGTGAAGACAGGGGGCAGTGGATGACACCCCTCCACTTT; CDR3aa: CASSEDRGQWMTPLHF
len: 18; j_gene: TRBJ2-3; d_gene: TRBD1; v_gene: TRBV27; abundance: NA; CDR3nt: TGTGCCAGCAGTGGCTTTGAGGGGGCCGGGGTAAGGACAGATACGCAGTATTTT; CDR3aa: CASSGFEGAGVRTDTQYF
len: 11; j_gene: TRBJ1-1; d_gene: NA; v_gene: TRBV7-9; abundance: few; CDR3nt: TGTGCCAGCAGCCAGTACACTGAAGCTTTCTTT; CDR3aa: CASSQYTEAFF
len: 16; j_gene: TRBJ2-3; d_gene: NA; v_gene: TRBV10-3; abundance: once; CDR3nt: TGTGCCATCAGTGAGTCGGATCAGGGAAGCACAGATACGCAGTATTTT; CDR3aa: CAISESDQGSTDTQYF